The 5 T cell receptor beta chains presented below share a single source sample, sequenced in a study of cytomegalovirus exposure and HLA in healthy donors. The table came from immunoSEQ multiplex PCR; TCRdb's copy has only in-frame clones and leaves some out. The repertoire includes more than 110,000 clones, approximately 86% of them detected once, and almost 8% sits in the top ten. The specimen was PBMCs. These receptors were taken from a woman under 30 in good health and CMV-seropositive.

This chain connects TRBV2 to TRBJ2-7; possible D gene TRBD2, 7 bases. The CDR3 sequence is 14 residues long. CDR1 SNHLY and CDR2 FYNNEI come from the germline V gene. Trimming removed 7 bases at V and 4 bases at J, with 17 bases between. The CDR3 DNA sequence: TGTGCCAGCAATGTGGGGGGGCTTCAATACGAGCAGTACTTC. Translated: CASNVGGLQYEQYF.

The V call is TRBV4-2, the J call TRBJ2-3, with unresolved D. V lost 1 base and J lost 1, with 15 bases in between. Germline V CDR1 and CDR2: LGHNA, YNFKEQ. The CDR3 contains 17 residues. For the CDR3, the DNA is TGTGCCAGCAGCCAAGCGGCTAGGCGGTACGGCACAGATACGCAGTATTTT. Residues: CASSQAARRYGTDTQYF.

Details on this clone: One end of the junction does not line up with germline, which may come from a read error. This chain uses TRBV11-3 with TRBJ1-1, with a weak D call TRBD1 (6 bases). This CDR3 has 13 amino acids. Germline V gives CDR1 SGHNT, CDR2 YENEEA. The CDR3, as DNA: TGTGCCAGCAGCCTAGAAAGGGGGACTGAAGCTTTCTTT. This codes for CASSLERGTEAFF.

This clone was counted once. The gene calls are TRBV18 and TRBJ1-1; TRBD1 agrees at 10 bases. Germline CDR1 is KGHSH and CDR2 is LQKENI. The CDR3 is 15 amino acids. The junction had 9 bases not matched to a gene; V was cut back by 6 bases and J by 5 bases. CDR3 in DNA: TGTGCCAGCTCCGTGGGACAGGGGCCGTGGACTGAAGCTTTCTTT. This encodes CASSVGQGPWTEAFF.

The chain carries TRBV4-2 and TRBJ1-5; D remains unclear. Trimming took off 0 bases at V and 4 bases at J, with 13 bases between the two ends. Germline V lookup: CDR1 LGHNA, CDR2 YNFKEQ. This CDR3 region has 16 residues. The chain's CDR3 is CASSQDLTARNQPQHF. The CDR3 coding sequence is TGTGCCAGCAGCCAAGATCTCACAGCTCGAAATCAGCCCCAGCATTTT.